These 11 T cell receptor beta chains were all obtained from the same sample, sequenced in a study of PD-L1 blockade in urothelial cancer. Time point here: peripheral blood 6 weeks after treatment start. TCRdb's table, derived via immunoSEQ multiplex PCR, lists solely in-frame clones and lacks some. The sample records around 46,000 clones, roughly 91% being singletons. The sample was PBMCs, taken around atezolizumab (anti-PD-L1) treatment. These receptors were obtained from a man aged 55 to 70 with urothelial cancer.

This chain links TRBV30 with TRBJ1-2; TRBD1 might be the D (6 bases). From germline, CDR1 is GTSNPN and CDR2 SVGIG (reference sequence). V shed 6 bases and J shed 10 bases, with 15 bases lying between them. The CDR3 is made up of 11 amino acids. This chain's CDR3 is CACSLGADYTF. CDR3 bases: TGTGCCTGTTCACTGGGGGCGGACTACACCTTC.

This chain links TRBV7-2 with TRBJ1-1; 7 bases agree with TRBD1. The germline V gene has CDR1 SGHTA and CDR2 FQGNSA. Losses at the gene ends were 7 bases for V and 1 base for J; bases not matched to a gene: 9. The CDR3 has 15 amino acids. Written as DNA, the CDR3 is TGTGCCAGCAAATCCACAGGGGCAGGGAACACTGAAGCTTTCTTT. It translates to CASKSTGAGNTEAFF. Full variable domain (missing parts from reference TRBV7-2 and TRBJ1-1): GAGVSQSPSNKVTEKGKDVELRCDPISGHTALYWYRQSLGQGLEFLIYFQGNSAPDKSGLPSDRFSAERTGGSVSTLTIQRTQQEDSAVYLCASKSTGAGNTEAFFGQGTRLTVV.

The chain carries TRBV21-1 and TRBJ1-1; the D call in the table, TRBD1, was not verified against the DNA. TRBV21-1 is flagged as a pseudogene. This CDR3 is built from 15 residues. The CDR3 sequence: CASTNHRSWNTEAFF. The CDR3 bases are TGTGCCAGCACCAACCACAGGTCTTGGAACACTGAAGCTTTCTTT.

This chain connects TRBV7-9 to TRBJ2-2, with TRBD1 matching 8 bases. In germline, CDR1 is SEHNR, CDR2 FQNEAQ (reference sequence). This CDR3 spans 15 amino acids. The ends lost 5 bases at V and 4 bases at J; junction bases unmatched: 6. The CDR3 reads CASSEDRVITGELFF. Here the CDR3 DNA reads TGTGCCAGCAGCGAGGACAGGGTGATCACCGGGGAGCTGTTTTTT.

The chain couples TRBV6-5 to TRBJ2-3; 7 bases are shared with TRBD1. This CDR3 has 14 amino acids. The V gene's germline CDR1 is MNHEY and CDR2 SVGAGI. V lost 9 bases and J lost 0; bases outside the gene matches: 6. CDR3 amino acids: CASRTGPSTDTQYF. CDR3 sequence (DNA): TGTGCCAGTAGGACAGGCCCAAGCACAGATACGCAGTATTTT.

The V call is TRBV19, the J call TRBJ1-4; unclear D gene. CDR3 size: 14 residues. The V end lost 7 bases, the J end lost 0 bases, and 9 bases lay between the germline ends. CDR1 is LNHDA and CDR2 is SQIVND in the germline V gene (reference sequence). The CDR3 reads CASTRAATNEKLFF. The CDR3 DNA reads TGTGCCAGTACCCGAGCCGCAACTAATGAAAAACTGTTTTTT.

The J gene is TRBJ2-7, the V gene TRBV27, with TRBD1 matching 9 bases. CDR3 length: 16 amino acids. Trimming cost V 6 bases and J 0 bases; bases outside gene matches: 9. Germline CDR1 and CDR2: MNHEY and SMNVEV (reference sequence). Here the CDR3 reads CASSQTGGAGSYEQYF. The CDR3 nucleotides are TGTGCCAGCAGCCAAACAGGGGGCGCGGGCTCCTACGAGCAGTACTTC.

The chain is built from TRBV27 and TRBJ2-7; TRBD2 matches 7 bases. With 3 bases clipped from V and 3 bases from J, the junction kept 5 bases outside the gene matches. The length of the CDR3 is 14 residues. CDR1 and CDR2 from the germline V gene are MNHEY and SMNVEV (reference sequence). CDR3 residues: CASSLVGGFYEQYF. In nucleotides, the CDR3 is TGTGCCAGCAGTTTGGTGGGGGGGTTCTACGAGCAGTACTTC.

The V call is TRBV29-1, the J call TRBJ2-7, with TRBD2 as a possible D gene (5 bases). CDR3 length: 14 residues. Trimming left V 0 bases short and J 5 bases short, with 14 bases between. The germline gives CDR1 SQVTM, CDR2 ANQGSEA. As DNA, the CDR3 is TGCAGCGTTGAAGATACCGGGGTGGCCCACGAGCAGTACTTC. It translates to CSVEDTGVAHEQYF.

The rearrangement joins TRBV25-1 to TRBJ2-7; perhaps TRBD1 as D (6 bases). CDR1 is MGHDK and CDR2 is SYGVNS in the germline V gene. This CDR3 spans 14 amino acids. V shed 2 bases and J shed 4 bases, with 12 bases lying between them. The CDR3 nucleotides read TGTGCCAGCAGTGAAGACAGGATAAGATACGAGCAGTACTTC. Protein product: CASSEDRIRYEQYF.

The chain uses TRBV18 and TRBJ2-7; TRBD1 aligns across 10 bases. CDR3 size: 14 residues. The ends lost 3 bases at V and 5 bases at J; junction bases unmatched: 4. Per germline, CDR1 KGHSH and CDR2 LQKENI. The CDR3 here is CASSPGDRGHEQYF. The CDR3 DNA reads TGTGCCAGCTCACCCGGGGACAGGGGCCACGAGCAGTACTTC.